The sequence of this T cell receptor (beta chain) was determined in a study of Ad26.COV2.S vaccination and SARS-CoV-2 variants. Produced via immunoSEQ multiplex PCR; TCRdb's table is partial and in-frame only. The sample has roughly 390,000 clones, 75% to 90% seen once; the top ten hold more than 3%. Treatment reported: about 20 received Ad26.COV2.S at low or high dose, single or two shots; several received placebo; per-sample allocation not given. The samples were gathered on day 63 after the first injection of vaccine or placebo. This CDR3 spans 16 amino acids. Germline V lookup: CDR1 SEHNR, CDR2 FQNEAQ (reference sequence). Deletions cut 5 bases from V and 3 bases from J, with 20 bases between.

This specimen consisted of peripheral blood, obtained in a trial of Ad26.COV2.S vaccine versus placebo. The V gene is TRBV7-9, the J gene TRBJ2-7; D is perhaps TRBD2 (6 bases). This TCR derives from a person aged 18-60 years who received the Ad26.COV2.S COVID-19 vaccine or a placebo. The CDR3 bases are TGTGCCAGCAGCCCGAAGACGGGACTCCCAAACTACGAGCAGTACTTC. Amino acid sequence: CASSPKTGLPNYEQYF.